The T cell receptor beta chain under discussion was sequenced for a study of cytomegalovirus exposure and HLA in healthy donors. Findings of the study overall: Reports showed the classifier diagnosing cytomegalovirus status with high specificity and sensitivity. The authors confirmed in vitro that a few CMV-associated chains were specific for CMV antigens. The TCR clusters that emerged in the first cohort tended, a later analysis found, to co-occur in the approximately 120 validation repertoires. Rare TCR sequences dominated, though some public TCRs recurred in many donors.

This clone was picked up one time. Its antigen remains unknown. V lost 0 bases and J lost 0, with 6 bases in between. Germline V lookup: CDR1 KGHSH, CDR2 LQKENI. The CDR3 loop spans 14 amino acids. This table comes from immunoSEQ multiplex PCR, and its TCRdb copy is limited to in-frame clones, with some not included. This sample has over 120,000 clones, with 85% to 90% found just once. This chain connects TRBV18 to TRBJ2-7; D gene uncertain. Sequencing used PBMCs. The source is a woman in her 30s in good health and CMV-seropositive. CDR3 protein: CASSPPYFSYEQYF. The CDR3 nucleotides read TGTGCCAGCTCACCACCATACTTCTCCTACGAGCAGTACTTC.